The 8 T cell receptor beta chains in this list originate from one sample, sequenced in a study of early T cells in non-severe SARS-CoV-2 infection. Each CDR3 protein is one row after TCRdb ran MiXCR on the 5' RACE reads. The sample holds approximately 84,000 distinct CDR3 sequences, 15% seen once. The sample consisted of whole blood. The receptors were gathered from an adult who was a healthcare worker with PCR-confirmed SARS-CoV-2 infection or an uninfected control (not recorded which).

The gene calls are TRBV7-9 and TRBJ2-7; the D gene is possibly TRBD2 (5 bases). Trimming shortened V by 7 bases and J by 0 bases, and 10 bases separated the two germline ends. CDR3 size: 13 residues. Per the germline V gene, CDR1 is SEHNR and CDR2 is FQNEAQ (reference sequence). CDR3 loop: CASTGGRSYEQYF. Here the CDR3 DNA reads TGTGCCAGCACCGGAGGACGCTCCTACGAGCAGTACTTC.

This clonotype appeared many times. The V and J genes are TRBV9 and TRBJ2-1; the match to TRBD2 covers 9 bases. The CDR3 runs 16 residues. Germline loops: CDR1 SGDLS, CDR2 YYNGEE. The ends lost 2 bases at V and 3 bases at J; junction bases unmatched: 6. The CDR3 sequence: CASSVSGSGVYNEQFF. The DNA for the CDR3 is TGTGCCAGCAGCGTTAGCGGGAGCGGGGTCTACAATGAGCAGTTCTTC.

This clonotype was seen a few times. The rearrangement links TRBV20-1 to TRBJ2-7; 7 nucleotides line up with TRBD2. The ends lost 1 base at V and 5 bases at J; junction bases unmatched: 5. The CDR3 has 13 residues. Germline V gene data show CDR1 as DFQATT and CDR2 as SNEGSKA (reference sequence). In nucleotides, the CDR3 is TGCAGTGCTAGAGGAGCGGGGTGGAACGAGCAGTACTTC. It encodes CSARGAGWNEQYF.

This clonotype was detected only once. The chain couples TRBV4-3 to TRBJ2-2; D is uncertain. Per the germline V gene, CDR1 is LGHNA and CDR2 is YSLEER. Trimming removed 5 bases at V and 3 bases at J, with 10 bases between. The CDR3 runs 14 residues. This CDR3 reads CASSTRTYTGELFF. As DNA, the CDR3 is TGCGCCAGCAGCACCCGGACGTACACCGGGGAGCTGTTTTTT.

The CDR3 nucleotides read TGCAGCGTCGCCACCCTGGACGATACCGGGGAGCTGTTTTTT. It encodes CSVATLDDTGELFF. The chain carries TRBV29-1 and TRBJ2-2, with D unresolved. CDR1 is SQVTM and CDR2 is ANQGSEA in the germline V gene. CDR3 length: 14 residues. With 6 bases removed from V and 5 bases from J, the gap between germline ends came to 16 bases.

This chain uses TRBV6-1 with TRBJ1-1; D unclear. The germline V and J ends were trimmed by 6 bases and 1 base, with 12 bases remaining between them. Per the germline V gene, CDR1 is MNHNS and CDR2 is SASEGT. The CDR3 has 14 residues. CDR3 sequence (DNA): TGTGCCAGCAGCGCTACCCCCAAGAACACTGAAGCTTTCTTT. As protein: CASSATPKNTEAFF.

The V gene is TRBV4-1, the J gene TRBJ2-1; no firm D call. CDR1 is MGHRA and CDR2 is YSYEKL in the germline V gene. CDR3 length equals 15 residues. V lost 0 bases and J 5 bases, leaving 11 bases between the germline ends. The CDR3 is CASSQERLHHNEQFF. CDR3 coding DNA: TGCGCCAGCAGCCAAGAGAGGCTACACCACAATGAGCAGTTCTTC.

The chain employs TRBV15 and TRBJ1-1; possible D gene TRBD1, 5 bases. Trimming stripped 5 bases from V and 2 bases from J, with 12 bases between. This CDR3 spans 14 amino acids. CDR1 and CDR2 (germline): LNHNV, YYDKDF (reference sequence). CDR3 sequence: CATSLGGLNTEAFF. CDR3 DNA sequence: TGTGCCACCAGCCTCGGGGGACTAAACACTGAAGCTTTCTTT.